Shown below are 9 T cell receptor beta chains from a single sample sequenced in a study of T cell responses to AZD1222 COVID-19 vaccine. Sequencing used immunoSEQ multiplex PCR; TCRdb keeps in-frame clones, though not all of them. The sample shows roughly 150,000 clones, 90% to 95% of them seen only once. The sequencing here drew on peripheral blood, taken 28 days after the second AZD1222 dose. Receptor source: an adult who received the AZD1222 COVID-19 vaccine.

This clone was seen more than once but under ten times. The chain carries TRBV7-2 and TRBJ1-1; D remains unclear. There are 15 residues in the CDR3. Germline loops: CDR1 SGHTA, CDR2 FQGNSA. V dropped 5 bases and J dropped 8 bases, with 21 bases sitting between them. As DNA, the CDR3 is TGTGCCAGCAGCCCCTACGGAAGCGGATCACCCGAAGCTTTCTTT. It codes for CASSPYGSGSPEAFF.

V and J are TRBV30 and TRBJ1-1; the D is unclear. V was cut by 8 bases and J by 4 bases, with 8 bases left in between. The CDR3 totals 10 residues. Looked up from germline, CDR1 is GTSNPN and CDR2 is SVGIG (reference sequence). The CDR3 DNA is TGTGCCCTGTTGGGCACTGAAGCTTTCTTT. This encodes CALLGTEAFF.

V usage is TRBV18 and J usage is TRBJ1-2; no definite D call. The germline V and J ends were trimmed by 0 bases and 7 bases, with 12 bases remaining between them. This CDR3 comprises 14 residues. The germline V gene encodes CDR1 KGHSH and CDR2 LQKENI. DNA for the CDR3: TGTGCCAGCTCACCACCCTCCCGGGGTGGTGGCTACACCTTC. This gives the protein CASSPPSRGGGYTF.

The chain has TRBV5-1 and TRBJ2-2, with TRBD1 matching over 10 bases. J was trimmed by 5 bases and V by 4 bases; bases with no gene match: 17. The CDR3 totals 19 residues. CDR1 and CDR2 (germline): SGHRS, YFSETQ. The CDR3: CASSQIEITGTGETGELFF. The CDR3 nucleotides are TGCGCCAGCAGCCAAATCGAGATCACCGGGACAGGGGAAACCGGGGAGCTGTTTTTT.

The chain uses TRBV28 and TRBJ2-7; D gene uncertain. The CDR3 consists of 11 residues. CDR1 and CDR2 (germline): MDHEN, SYDVKM. Trimming left V 5 bases short and J 4 bases short, with 6 bases between. Written as DNA, the CDR3 is TGTGCCAGCAGTGCCCCATACGAGCAGTACTTC. Translation: CASSAPYEQYF.

This rearrangement joins TRBV30 to TRBJ1-2; 7 bases agree with TRBD1. The germline V gene has CDR1 GTSNPN and CDR2 SVGIG (reference sequence). V shed 6 bases and J 1 base; nucleotides not matched to a gene: 14. The CDR3 runs to 16 residues. The chain's CDR3 is CACQGSRGRGNYGYTF. CDR3 nucleotide sequence: TGTGCCTGTCAAGGGTCTAGGGGGCGAGGTAACTATGGCTACACCTTC.

The chain employs TRBV21-1 and TRBJ1-5. TRBV21-1 is a listed pseudogene. The CDR3 totals 15 residues. CDR3 amino acids: CASSNVVYSNQPQHF. The CDR3 DNA follows: TGTGCCAGCAGCAACGTCGTGTATAGCAATCAGCCCCAGCATTTT.

CDR3 in DNA: TGTGCCAGCAGCCCTTCGAAGCCTCTTACGCAGTATTTT. This codes for CASSPSKPLTQYF. This chain connects TRBV11-2 to TRBJ2-3; D not resolved. The CDR3 is 13 residues long. The germline gives CDR1 SGHAT, CDR2 FQNNGV. The V and J ends lost 5 bases and 8 bases respectively, with 14 bases between them.

The chain links TRBV21-1 to TRBJ2-3; the D call TRBD1 from the table was never checked on the DNA. TRBV21-1 counts as a pseudogene. This CDR3 contains 17 residues. CDR3 bases: TGTGCCAGCAGCAGACAAATTGCCCTGCTTGGCACAGATACGCAGTATTTT. Its translation is CASSRQIALLGTDTQYF.